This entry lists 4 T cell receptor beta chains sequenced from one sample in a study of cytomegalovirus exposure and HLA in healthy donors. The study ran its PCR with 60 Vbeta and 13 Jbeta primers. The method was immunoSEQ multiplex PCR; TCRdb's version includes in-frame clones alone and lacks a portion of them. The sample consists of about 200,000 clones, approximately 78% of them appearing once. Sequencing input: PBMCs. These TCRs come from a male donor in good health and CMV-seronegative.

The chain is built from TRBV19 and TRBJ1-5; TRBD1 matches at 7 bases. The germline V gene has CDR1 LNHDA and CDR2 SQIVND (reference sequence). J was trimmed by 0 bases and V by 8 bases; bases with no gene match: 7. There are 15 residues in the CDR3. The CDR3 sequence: CASVRYRGSNQPQHF. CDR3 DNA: TGTGCCAGTGTTAGGTACAGGGGTAGCAATCAGCCCCAGCATTTT.

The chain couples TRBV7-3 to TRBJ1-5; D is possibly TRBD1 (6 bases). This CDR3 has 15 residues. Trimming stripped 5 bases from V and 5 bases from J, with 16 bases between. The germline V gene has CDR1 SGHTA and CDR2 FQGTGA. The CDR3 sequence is CASSEPRGSDQPQHF. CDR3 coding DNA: TGTGCCAGCAGCGAACCTAGGGGGTCGGATCAGCCCCAGCATTTT. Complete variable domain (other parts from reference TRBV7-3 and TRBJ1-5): GAGVSQTPSNKVTEKGKYVELRCDPISGHTALYWYRQSLGQGPEFLIYFQGTGAADDSGLPNDRFFAVRPEGSVSTLKIQRTERGDSAVYLCASSEPRGSDQPQHFGDGTRLSIL.

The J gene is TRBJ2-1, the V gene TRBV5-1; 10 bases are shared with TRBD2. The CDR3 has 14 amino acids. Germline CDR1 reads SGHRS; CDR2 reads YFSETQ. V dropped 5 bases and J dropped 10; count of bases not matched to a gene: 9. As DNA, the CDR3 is TGCGCCAGCAGTGTCCGAGCGGGAGGGGGAGAGCAGTTCTTC. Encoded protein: CASSVRAGGGEQFF.

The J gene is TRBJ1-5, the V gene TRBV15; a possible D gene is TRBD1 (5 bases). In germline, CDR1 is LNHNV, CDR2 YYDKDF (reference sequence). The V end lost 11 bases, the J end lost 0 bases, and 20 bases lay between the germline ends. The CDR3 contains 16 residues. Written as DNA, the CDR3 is TGTGCCGCGCGGGGCGCAGGCCGTTATAGCAATCAGCCCCAGCATTTT. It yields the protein CAARGAGRYSNQPQHF.